Given below is one T cell receptor (beta chain) in context. Its antigen is still unknown. The sample comes from a study of monozygotic twins with inflammatory bowel disease. Study-wide points: Whether twins were concordant or discordant made no difference to repertoire similarity, possibly from limited power.

Investigators made cDNA in eight separate reactions per sample. The template-switching step introduced UMIs that carried a 6-nucleotide sample barcode. Using the 5' RACE reads, TCRdb records one entry per CDR3 protein without DNA. The ten top clones account for more than 2.5%, within a sample of 150,000 to 200,000 distinct CDR3 sequences. Germline V lookup: CDR1 MDHEN, CDR2 SYDVKM. CDR3 length: 15 residues. This sequence originates from a human donor with ulcerative colitis or Crohn's disease, or a healthy co-twin of an affected twin (not recorded which). Sequences were obtained from blood. This chain uses TRBV28 with TRBJ2-5; the D call of TRBD1 rests on TCRdb alone, since no DNA is present to check it. The CDR3 loop reads CASSFQTGGQETQYF. The complete variable domain, with remaining parts taken from reference TRBV28 and TRBJ2-5, reads DVKVTQSSRYLVKRTGEKVFLECVQDMDHENMFWYRQDPGLGLRLIYFSYDVKMKEKGDIPEGYSVSREKKERFSLILESASTNQTSMYLCASSFQTGGQETQYFGPGTRLLVL.